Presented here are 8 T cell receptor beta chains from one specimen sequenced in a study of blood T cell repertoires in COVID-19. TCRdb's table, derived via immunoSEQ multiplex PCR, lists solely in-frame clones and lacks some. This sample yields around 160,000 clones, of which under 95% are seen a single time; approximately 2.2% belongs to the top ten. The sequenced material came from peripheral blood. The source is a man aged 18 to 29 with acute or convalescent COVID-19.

The CDR3 loop reads CASSSGGPHNEQFF. CDR3 coding DNA: TGTGCCAGTTCCAGCGGGGGCCCTCACAATGAGCAGTTCTTC. The genes are TRBV19 and TRBJ2-1, with TRBD2 identical over 8 bases. Germline CDR1 reads LNHDA; CDR2 reads SQIVND (reference sequence). There are 14 residues in the CDR3. J lost 5 bases, V lost 8 bases, and 8 bases had no gene match.

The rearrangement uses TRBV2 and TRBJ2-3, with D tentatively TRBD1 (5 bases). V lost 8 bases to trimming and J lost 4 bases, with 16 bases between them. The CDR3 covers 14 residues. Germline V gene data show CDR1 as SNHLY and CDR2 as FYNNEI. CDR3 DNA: TGTGCCAGCCGTGTGGGGCTAAGCGCAGATACGCAGTATTTT. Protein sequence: CASRVGLSADTQYF.

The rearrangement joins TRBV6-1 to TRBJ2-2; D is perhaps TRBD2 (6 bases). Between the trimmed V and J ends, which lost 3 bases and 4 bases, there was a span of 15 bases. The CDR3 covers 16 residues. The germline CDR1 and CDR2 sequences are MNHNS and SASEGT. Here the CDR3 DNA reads TGTGCCAGCAGTGAGATGCGGGGACCCACCACCGGGGAGCTGTTTTTT. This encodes CASSEMRGPTTGELFF.

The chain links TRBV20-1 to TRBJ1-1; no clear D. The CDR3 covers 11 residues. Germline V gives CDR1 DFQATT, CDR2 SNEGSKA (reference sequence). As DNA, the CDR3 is TGCATCGCCCCAGTGAACACTGAAGCTTTCTTT. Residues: CIAPVNTEAFF.

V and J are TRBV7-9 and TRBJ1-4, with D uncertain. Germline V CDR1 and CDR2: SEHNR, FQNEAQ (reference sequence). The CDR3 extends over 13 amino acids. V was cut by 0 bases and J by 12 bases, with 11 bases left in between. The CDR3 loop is CASSLAPEKQLFF. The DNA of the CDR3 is TGTGCCAGCAGCTTAGCGCCTGAGAAGCAACTGTTTTTT.

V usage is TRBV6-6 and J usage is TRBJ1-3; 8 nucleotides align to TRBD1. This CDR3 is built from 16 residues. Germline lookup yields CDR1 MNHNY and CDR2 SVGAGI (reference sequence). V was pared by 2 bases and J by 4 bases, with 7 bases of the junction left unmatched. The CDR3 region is CASSYTTGVGGNTIYF. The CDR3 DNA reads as TGTGCCAGCAGTTACACGACAGGGGTAGGGGGAAACACCATATATTTT.

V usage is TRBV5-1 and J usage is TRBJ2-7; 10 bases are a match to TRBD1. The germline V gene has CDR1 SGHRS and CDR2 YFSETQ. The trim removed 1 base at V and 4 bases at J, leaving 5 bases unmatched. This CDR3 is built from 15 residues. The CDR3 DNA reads TGCGCCAGCAGCTTGAAGGGACAGGGGATGTACGAGCAGTACTTC. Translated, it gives CASSLKGQGMYEQYF. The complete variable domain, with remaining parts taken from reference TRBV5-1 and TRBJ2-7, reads KAGVTQTPRYLIKTRGQQVTLSCSPISGHRSVSWYQQTPGQGLQFLFEYFSETQRNKGNFPGRFSGRQFSNSRSEMNVSTLELGDSALYLCASSLKGQGMYEQYFGPGTRLTVT.

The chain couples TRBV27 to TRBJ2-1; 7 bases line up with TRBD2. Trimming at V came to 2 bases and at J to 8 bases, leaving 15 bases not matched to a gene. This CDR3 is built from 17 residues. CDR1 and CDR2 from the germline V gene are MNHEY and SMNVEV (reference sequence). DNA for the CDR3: TGTGCCAGCAGTTTAGGTCCTTGGGGGAGGGGTGTGGATGAGCAGTTCTTC. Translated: CASSLGPWGRGVDEQFF.